This T cell receptor beta chain appears in the sequencing data of a study of blood T cell repertoires in COVID-19 (dated by TCRdb to 2018 to 2021). For the study in its entirety: Samples from collaborators originated in the United States, Italy and Spain and spanned both the acute and convalescent phases of COVID-19. A de-identified subject ID, COVID-19 status, age in years and sex were almost always included in the sample metadata. Where available, HLA class I and class II types were obtained from metadata supplied by the sample provider rather than from assay-based typing. The material from the prospective study consisted of cDNA or gDNA derived from T cells, B-cell-depleted T cells, or PBMCs. Deeply sampled blood TCRbeta repertoires from subjects exposed to, actively infected with, or recovered from COVID-19 were included in the dataset. Samples came from the ongoing ImmuneRACE study (first 160 participants) plus 1,254 subjects from 6 global collaborators. A freely available public database, intended as a resource for researchers studying the immune response to SARS-CoV-2, is where the repertoires were released. General study outcomes and caveats: The quantity of clinical and demographic metadata differed by source and by participant and was supplied without curation.

TCRbeta CDR3 regions were amplified from genomic DNA by means of the immunoSEQ Assay, a bias-controlled multiplex PCR. Per the authors' processing: Within the assay, amplification of reference gene primers was used to estimate how many nucleated cells each sample contained. To quantify the absolute abundance of each unique TCRbeta CDR3 rearrangement, sequence reads were collapsed and filtered. For each sample, productive Simpson clonality was calculated by taking the square root of Simpson's diversity index across productive rearrangements. Drawn from immuneACCESS, this table holds only the in-frame rearrangements with V and J called that TCRdb kept. Clones are partly lost; checked studies trace under half to an unresolved V gene and leave the rest unexplained. The D gene and trimming were derived from the DNA, and the V and J assignments and clone size from that table. The sample table contains 140,000 to 150,000 clones; only one count was recorded for more than 70% of them. The ten largest clones capture about 2.3% of the sample.

Whole blood was collected in K2EDTA tubes by collaborating institutions according to the institutions' own protocols. For TCRbeta analysis, collaborators shipped samples as frozen whole blood, isolated PBMCs, or DNA extracted from either of those sample types. Note on this clone: The target of this receptor is not known. The record has no base qualities; no much larger clone is one base away.

From cysteine to phenylalanine, the CDR3 is 16 amino acids long. Here the CDR3 DNA is all that survives: 48 bases in frame from base 1. V loses 7 bases, J loses 9 bases, and the germline ends lie 22 bases apart. CDR1 and CDR2 are read off the germline V gene (reference sequence) as MNHEY and SMNVEV. The sequencing sample was made of peripheral blood. The TCR sequence derives from a human donor in a cohort sampled during active COVID-19. The chain uses TRBV27 and TRBJ1-6; tentative D gene TRBD1, with 6 bases matching. The CDR3 has the sequence CASTPYQGTGGSPLHF. The DNA sequence follows: TGTGCCAGCACCCCATACCAGGGGACGGGTGGTTCACCCCTCCACTTT.